This T cell receptor (beta chain) was documented in a study of T-cell reconstitution after alpha-beta-depleted transplantation in children. The germline CDR1 and CDR2 sequences are DFQATT and SNEGSKA (reference sequence). V lost 6 bases to trimming and J lost 0 bases, with 10 bases between them. This CDR3 is 13 amino acids long. Ten or more counts support this clonotype. Preparation of the TCRbeta library involved a method that used unique molecular identifiers. From the PCR reads, TCRdb called clonotypes with MiXCR, one entry per CDR3 protein. The sample has 70,000 to 100,000 distinct CDR3 sequences, roughly an eighth seen once.

The chain carries TRBV20-1 and TRBJ2-3; unclear D gene. The source material was PBMCs from the stem cell graft donor, sampled from the stem cell graft. The receptor's source is a human donor who donated a stem cell graft to a child with inherited bone marrow failure. In DNA, the CDR3 is TGCAGTGCGCACGACATGAGCACAGATACGCAGTATTTT. This sequence encodes CSAHDMSTDTQYF.